Listed here are 12 T cell receptor beta chains from one sample, sequenced in a study of response to subunit inactivated influenza vaccine. TCRdb reprocessed the RT-PCR reads with MiXCR, giving one entry per CDR3 protein. In the table there are approximately 160,000 distinct CDR3 sequences, approximately 11% of which are singletons. The sample was CD8+ T cells sorted from PBMCs, taken less than 25 months after vaccination. These receptors were collected from a man aged 45-69 years who received an inactivated influenza vaccine.

V gene TRBV28 combines with J gene TRBJ2-5; 11 nucleotides align to TRBD1. From germline, CDR1 is MDHEN and CDR2 SYDVKM. Germline trimming cut 3 bases from V and 5 bases from J; bases unmatched to any gene: 8. CDR3 length: 16 residues. The CDR3 region is CASSFSLGTGGETQYF. The CDR3 region has the DNA TGTGCCAGCAGTTTTTCCCTGGGGACAGGGGGGGAGACCCAGTACTTC.

The gene calls are TRBV20-1 and TRBJ2-3; D is ambiguous. CDR3 length equals 11 residues. CDR1 DFQATT and CDR2 SNEGSKA come from the germline V gene (reference sequence). The V and J ends lost 6 bases and 4 bases respectively, with 8 bases between them. CDR3 coding DNA: TGCAGTGCAAAGGGCCCAGATACGCAGTATTTT. It encodes CSAKGPDTQYF.

As regards this clonotype: It may be a read error: a sequence one base away is much more abundant. This sequence joins TRBV7-2 and TRBJ2-5; 8 nucleotides match TRBD1. The CDR3 has 16 amino acids. Germline CDR1 is SGHTA and CDR2 is FQGNSA. The CDR3 loop reads CASSFIGDRGQDTQYF. The CDR3 nucleotides read TGTGCCAGCAGCTTTATCGGAGACAGGGGCCAAGATACCCAGTACTTC.

The chain recombines TRBV28 with TRBJ2-7; TRBD1 matches 7 bases. This CDR3 spans 15 amino acids. The germline V gene encodes CDR1 MDHEN and CDR2 SYDVKM. Losses at the gene ends were 2 bases for V and 5 bases for J; bases not matched to a gene: 9. CDR3 in amino acids: CASSLTLTGINEQYF. CDR3 bases: TGTGCCAGCAGTTTAACACTGACAGGGATCAACGAGCAGTACTTC.

This clonotype has more than one count but fewer than ten. The chain employs TRBV15 and TRBJ2-1; 13 bases are shared with TRBD2. With V trimmed by 0 bases and J by 9 bases, 11 bases remained unmatched. Germline V gene lookup returns CDR1 LNHNV and CDR2 YYDKDF (reference sequence). The CDR3 has 18 residues. CDR3: CATSRDQTSGGLHGEQFF. The DNA for the CDR3 is TGTGCCACCAGCAGAGACCAGACTAGCGGGGGGCTCCATGGTGAGCAGTTCTTC.

This clonotype was recorded a few times. The J gene is TRBJ2-4, the V gene TRBV7-9, with 7 nucleotides matching TRBD2. Germline V gene data show CDR1 as SEHNR and CDR2 as FQNEAQ (reference sequence). V was pared by 2 bases and J by 8 bases, with 6 bases of the junction left unmatched. The CDR3 runs to 14 residues. The CDR3 protein is CASSLSGGLDIQYF. For the CDR3, the DNA is TGTGCCAGCAGCTTATCGGGGGGATTGGACATTCAGTACTTC.

There are a few counts of this clonotype. The V and J genes are TRBV2 and TRBJ1-6; D unclear. The CDR3 is 15 amino acids. Looked up from germline, CDR1 is SNHLY and CDR2 is FYNNEI. V lost 6 bases and J lost 9, with 18 bases in between. CDR3 region: CASRNQPDLGSPLHF. CDR3 DNA: TGTGCCAGCAGGAATCAACCGGACCTGGGTTCACCCCTCCACTTT.

This chain links TRBV7-9 with TRBJ2-7; unclear D gene. There are 13 residues in the CDR3. Trimming removed 0 bases at V and 0 bases at J, with 3 bases between. From germline, CDR1 is SEHNR and CDR2 FQNEAQ (reference sequence). As DNA, the CDR3 is TGTGCCAGCAGCTTAGCGTACTCCTACGAGCAGTACTTC. This codes for CASSLAYSYEQYF.

This clonotype was found a few times. The rearrangement links TRBV27 to TRBJ2-1; 9 bases agree with TRBD2. V shed 3 bases and J 6 bases; nucleotides not matched to a gene: 3. Germline loops: CDR1 MNHEY, CDR2 SMNVEV (reference sequence). The length of the CDR3 is 14 residues. The CDR3 DNA is TGTGCCAGCAGTTTTGGACTAGCGTCCAATGAGCAGTTCTTC. Translated: CASSFGLASNEQFF.

The table lists this clonotype with many counts. This chain connects TRBV20-1 to TRBJ2-7; 11 bases map to TRBD1. The CDR3 is 13 amino acids. The V gene end was trimmed by 7 bases and the J gene end by 3 bases; junction bases not matched to a gene: 5. The germline V gene encodes CDR1 DFQATT and CDR2 SNEGSKA (reference sequence). Written as DNA, the CDR3 is TGCAGTGTAATGGACAGGGGGCACTACGAGCAGTACTTC. Amino acids: CSVMDRGHYEQYF.

CDR3 sequence reads: CASSQALGGVGYEQYF. CDR3 in DNA: TGCGCCAGCAGCCAAGCGTTGGGGGGCGTGGGATACGAGCAGTACTTC. The chain joins TRBV4-3 to TRBJ2-7; D assignment may be TRBD1 or TRBD2 (6 bases each). CDR3 length equals 16 residues. Germline V gives CDR1 LGHNA, CDR2 YSLEER. The germline V and J ends were trimmed by 1 base and 4 bases, with 17 bases remaining between them.

The chain couples TRBV4-3 to TRBJ2-3; TRBD1 aligns across 7 bases. This CDR3 region has 16 residues. Per germline, CDR1 LGHNA and CDR2 YSLEER. The ends lost 4 bases at V and 0 bases at J; junction bases unmatched: 7. This CDR3 reads CASSPVGGPSTDTQYF. CDR3 bases: TGCGCCAGCAGCCCAGTAGGGGGCCCCAGCACAGATACGCAGTATTTT.